The 9 T cell receptor beta chains listed next were all sequenced from one sample in a study of shared clonotypes between healthy human individuals. The protocol was immunoSEQ multiplex PCR, while the TCRdb copy is restricted to in-frame clones and leaves out a portion. Altogether about 680,000 clones are present, 60% to 75% being singletons, with the ten largest covering more than 1.5%. The specimen was memory CD4+ T cells sorted from blood. The subset is: CD45RA-negative fraction. The receptors come from a woman aged 25 to 39 in good health.

The chain recombines TRBV28 with TRBJ2-7; 7 nucleotides match TRBD1. The J segment lost 1 base and the V segment lost 3 bases, leaving 6 bases of the junction unmatched. Looked up from germline, CDR1 is MDHEN and CDR2 is SYDVKM. The CDR3 loop spans 15 amino acids. The CDR3 DNA follows: TGTGCCAGCAGTTTTAGCATGACAGGGTCCTACGAGCAGTACTTC. Its translation: CASSFSMTGSYEQYF.

The chain recombines TRBV27 with TRBJ2-7; 9 bases match TRBD2. The CDR3 loop spans 14 amino acids. Germline-derived CDR1 and CDR2 are MNHEY and SMNVEV (reference sequence). V shed 6 bases and J 3 bases; nucleotides not matched to a gene: 6. CDR3: CASRPLAGIYEQYF. In DNA form, the CDR3 reads TGTGCCAGCAGACCCCTAGCGGGAATCTACGAGCAGTACTTC.

This chain uses TRBV27 with TRBJ2-7, with 13 bases lining up with TRBD2. The CDR3 extends over 14 amino acids. CDR1 is MNHEY, CDR2 SMNVEV, per germline (reference sequence). V dropped 6 bases and J dropped 4; count of bases not matched to a gene: 3. CDR3 amino acids: CASSRLAGGYEQYF. The CDR3 DNA sequence: TGTGCCAGCAGCCGACTAGCGGGAGGTTACGAGCAGTACTTC.

The CDR3 coding sequence is TGTGCCGCCGGGGGAGGGTATCAGCCCCAGCATTTT. Amino acids: CAAGGGYQPQHF. This sequence joins TRBV27 and TRBJ1-5; tentatively, D is TRBD1 (5 bases). Germline V gene lookup returns CDR1 MNHEY and CDR2 SMNVEV (reference sequence). This CDR3 has 12 residues. V lost 11 bases to trimming and J lost 5 bases, with 13 bases between them.

The rearrangement joins TRBV18 to TRBJ2-2; no clear D. The CDR3 extends over 12 amino acids. Trimming took 1 base from V and 8 from J, leaving 5 bases between them. Germline V gene lookup returns CDR1 KGHSH and CDR2 LQKENI. This CDR3 is CASSPLGGELFF. CDR3 DNA: TGTGCCAGCTCACCACTTGGAGGGGAGCTGTTTTTT.

Note on this clone: The same CDR3 can be traced to other DNA sequences in this sample. The chain recombines TRBV5-1 with TRBJ1-1; 9 nucleotides agree with TRBD1. The germline V gene encodes CDR1 SGHRS and CDR2 YFSETQ. The V and J ends lost 2 bases and 2 bases, in that order; junction bases with no gene match: 1. The CDR3 runs 14 residues. The CDR3 protein is CASSLTGGNTEAFF. The CDR3 DNA reads as TGCGCCAGCAGCTTAACAGGGGGCAACACTGAAGCTTTCTTT.

Note on this clone: This sample includes further DNA sequences coding for the same CDR3. The chain is built from TRBV2 and TRBJ2-5, with 10 bases aligning to TRBD1. The CDR3 covers 14 residues. Germline CDR1 is SNHLY and CDR2 is FYNNEI. V trimming: 7 bases; J trimming: 5 bases; junction bases outside the gene matches: 7. The CDR3 nucleotides are TGTGCCAGCACCGGGACAGGGGTGGTGGAGACCCAGTACTTC. It translates to CASTGTGVVETQYF.

J is TRBJ1-1 and V is TRBV6-1; the match to TRBD1 covers 9 bases. This CDR3 has 15 amino acids. Per the germline V gene, CDR1 is MNHNS and CDR2 is SASEGT. The junction had 8 bases not matched to a gene; V was cut back by 5 bases and J by 4 bases. The CDR3 spells CASSPRTGASTEAFF. The CDR3 coding sequence is TGTGCCAGCAGTCCTCGGACAGGGGCCTCCACTGAAGCTTTCTTT.

The chain joins TRBV29-1 to TRBJ1-4, with D perhaps matching TRBD1 (6 bases). Germline CDR1 SQVTM, CDR2 ANQGSEA. Trimming took off 6 bases at V and 4 bases at J, with 12 bases between the two ends. CDR3 length: 13 amino acids. The CDR3 region is CSVQTGHNEKLFF. Written as DNA, the CDR3 is TGCAGCGTCCAGACAGGCCATAATGAAAAACTGTTTTTT.